Listed below are T cell receptor beta chains from one sample, sequenced in a study of cytomegalovirus exposure and HLA in healthy donors. TCRdb's table, derived via immunoSEQ multiplex PCR, lists solely in-frame clones and lacks some. The sample contains roughly 120,000 clones, 76% of which appear only once. Material: PBMCs. These receptors were taken from a man aged 25 to 40 in good health and CMV-seropositive. Both conserved end residues are part of each CDR3. The D gene is left open where the match is weak. The size entry is marked missing in some rows and otherwise reads once, few, many or a size class.

once	TRBJ2-7	.	TRBV5-5	14	TGTGCCAGCAGCGTACAGGGTTTGGCCTACGAGCAGTACTTC	CASSVQGLAYEQYF
.	TRBJ1-5	TRBD1	TRBV28	16	TGTGCCAGCAGTTCCCCCGGGACAGGCCGCAATCAGCCCCAGCATTTT	CASSSPGTGRNQPQHF
few	TRBJ2-7	.	TRBV27	14	TGTGCCAGCAGTTTCCGCAGGGGTGGCTACGAGCAGTACTTC	CASSFRRGGYEQYF
few	TRBJ2-7	TRBD1	TRBV5-1	16	TGCGCCAGCAGCCCCCCGGGACAGGGCGGGAACTACGAGCAGTACTTC	CASSPPGQGGNYEQYF
.	TRBJ1-6	.	TRBV7-9	15	TGTGCCAGCAGCTTAGCGGTGGTCGGAGATTCACCCCTCCACTTT	CASSLAVVGDSPLHF
.	TRBJ2-3	TRBD2	TRBV7-2	15	TGTGCCAGCAGCCTACCGGGACTAGCGGCATATACGCAGTATTTT	CASSLPGLAAYTQYF
.	TRBJ2-7	TRBD1	TRBV7-2	17	TGTGCCAGCACCCTCGAACCGACAGGGACCGCCGTCTACGAGCAGTACTTC	CASTLEPTGTAVYEQYF
few	TRBJ2-7	.	TRBV6-6	13	TGTGCCAGCAGTCCTGTGGGCGCCTACGAGCAGTACTTC	CASSPVGAYEQYF
.	TRBJ2-5	.	TRBV11-3	16	TGTGCCAGCAGCTTAGGAGCGACGGCCCACCAAGAGACCCAGTACTTC	CASSLGATAHQETQYF
.	TRBJ2-7	TRBD1	TRBV28	14	TGTGCCAGCAGTCCCCGGGACAGCGACTACGAGCAGTACTTC	CASSPRDSDYEQYF
.	TRBJ2-5	TRBD2	TRBV7-2	17	TGTGCCAGCAGCTTAGCGGGGGGGGGTTGGTTCCAAGAGACCCAGTACTTC	CASSLAGGGWFQETQYF
.	TRBJ2-1	.	TRBV4-3	15	TGCGCCAGCAGCCAAGGCGCCGGGGTTTACAATGAGCAGTTCTTC	CASSQGAGVYNEQFF
.	TRBJ2-7	.	TRBV2	13	TGTGCCAGCAGTGACGGTATGTCCTACGAGCAGTACTTC	CASSDGMSYEQYF
.	TRBJ2-2	TRBD2	TRBV9	15	TGTGCCAGCAGCGCTAGCGGGGGGTCCACCGGGGAGCTGTTTTTT	CASSASGGSTGELFF
.	TRBJ1-2	.	TRBV18	14	TGTGCCAGCTCCCGAGGAGGGGAAGGGTATGGCTACACCTTC	CASSRGGEGYGYTF
few	TRBJ2-5	TRBD2	TRBV10-3	17	TGTGCCATCAGTGCGGGACTAGCGGGGGGATCCCAAGAGACCCAGTACTTC	CAISAGLAGGSQETQYF
.	TRBJ2-5	.	TRBV30	11	TGTGCCTGGAGTACGGCGACAATCCAGTACTTC	CAWSTATIQYF
.	TRBJ2-3	TRBD2	TRBV15	17	TGTGCCACCAGCAGGGGACTAGCGGGGATGGGCACAGATACGCAGTATTTT	CATSRGLAGMGTDTQYF
.	TRBJ2-7	.	TRBV27	15	TGTGCCAGCAGTTTACAGCGAAGCTTCCCCTACGAGCAGTACTTC	CASSLQRSFPYEQYF
.	TRBJ1-1	.	TRBV7-3	13	TGTGCCAGCAGCTATGACAGGAACACTGAAGCTTTCTTT	CASSYDRNTEAFF
few	TRBJ2-2	TRBD2	TRBV2	16	TGTGCCAGCAGGGATCCGGGACTAGCGAACACCGGGGAGCTGTTTTTT	CASRDPGLANTGELFF
.	TRBJ2-7	TRBD1	TRBV5-3	14	TGTGCCAGAAGCAAAACAGGGGATCCCTACGAGCAGTACTTC	CARSKTGDPYEQYF
.	TRBJ2-1	TRBD1	TRBV9	17	TGTGCCAGCAGCGTAGACTTTGGGACAGGGGCGGCCAATGAGCAGTTCTTC	CASSVDFGTGAANEQFF
few	TRBJ2-5	.	TRBV12-5	14	TGTGCTAGTGGGACCGGAAGCGGGCAAGAGACCCAGTACTTC	CASGTGSGQETQYF
.	TRBJ2-1	TRBD2	TRBV7-2	14	TGTGCCAGCAGCGGGACTAGCACCCTGGGTGAGCAGTTCTTC	CASSGTSTLGEQFF
.	TRBJ1-2	TRBD1	TRBV29-1	11	TGCAGCGTTCAACAGGGGGATGGCTACACCTTC	CSVQQGDGYTF
.	TRBJ2-3	.	TRBV7-2	15	TGTGCCAGCAGCTTATCTAGCTCTAACACAGATACGCAGTATTTT	CASSLSSSNTDTQYF